This entry lists 18 T cell receptor beta chains sequenced from one sample in a study of T cell changes during pregnancy in multiple sclerosis. Only in-frame clones appear in the TCRdb table, and some are missing; sequencing was by immunoSEQ multiplex PCR. The sample yields under 65,000 clones, 92% seen once. The sequencing used CD4+ T cells from peripheral blood mononuclear cells, collected after pregnancy. Receptors were obtained from a female donor with multiple sclerosis, enrolled in a pregnancy study.

This chain joins TRBV6-5 and TRBJ1-1; 10 bases match TRBD1. CDR1 is MNHEY and CDR2 is SVGAGI in the germline V gene. The CDR3 has 14 residues. The V and J ends lost 5 bases and 6 bases, in that order; junction bases with no gene match: 6. In DNA, the CDR3 is TGTGCCAGCAGTCCTGACAGGGGGCGGCCTGAAGCTTTCTTT. Translation gives CASSPDRGRPEAFF.

This clone has just one count. The chain uses TRBV30 and TRBJ1-1; 10 nucleotides align to TRBD1. There are 18 residues in the CDR3. Germline V gene lookup returns CDR1 GTSNPN and CDR2 SVGIG (reference sequence). With V trimmed by 8 bases and J by 0 bases, 18 bases remained unmatched. CDR3 protein: CAGTRLRTGGFMNTEAFF. The CDR3 DNA sequence: TGTGCCGGGACCAGACTTAGGACAGGGGGTTTCATGAACACTGAAGCTTTCTTT.

The chain combines TRBV4-3 with TRBJ1-3; D is undetermined. The germline CDR1 and CDR2 sequences are LGHNA and YSLEER. The length of the CDR3 is 13 residues. With 3 bases removed from V and 0 bases from J, the gap between germline ends came to 3 bases. The CDR3 DNA reads as TGCGCCAGCAGCCAGAGCTCTGGAAACACCATATATTTT. Translation: CASSQSSGNTIYF.

The chain uses TRBV10-3 and TRBJ2-7; the match to TRBD1 covers 9 bases. The ends lost 1 base at V and 2 bases at J; junction bases unmatched: 12. Germline CDR1 ENHRY, CDR2 SYGVKD. This CDR3 spans 18 amino acids. The CDR3 protein is CAISEWGTGSISTYEQYF. The CDR3 bases are TGTGCCATCAGTGAGTGGGGGACAGGGTCTATCTCTACCTACGAGCAGTACTTC.

CDR3: CAIRTSGDADTQYF. The CDR3 DNA reads TGTGCCATCCGAACTAGCGGGGATGCAGATACGCAGTATTTT. The J gene is TRBJ2-3, the V gene TRBV10-3; 10 bases match TRBD2. Germline assignment: CDR1 ENHRY and CDR2 SYGVKD. This CDR3 contains 14 residues. After removal of 8 bases from V and 4 bases from J, the junction contained 6 bases not matched to a gene.

The chain uses TRBV5-4 and TRBJ1-2; 7 nucleotides line up with TRBD1. CDR3 length: 13 residues. Trimming at V came to 4 bases and at J to 8 bases, leaving 8 bases not matched to a gene. Per the germline V gene, CDR1 is SGHNT and CDR2 is YYREEE (reference sequence). The CDR3 here is CASSPKTGLGYTF. The CDR3, as DNA: TGTGCCAGCAGCCCAAAGACAGGGCTCGGCTACACCTTC.

The rearrangement joins TRBV5-1 to TRBJ2-3; possibly TRBD2 for D (6 bases). The germline V gene encodes CDR1 SGHRS and CDR2 YFSETQ. This CDR3 has 14 residues. Between the trimmed V and J ends, which lost 2 bases and 5 bases, there was a span of 12 bases. CDR3: CASSLDGGKDTQYF. The CDR3 bases are TGCGCCAGCAGCTTAGACGGAGGGAAAGATACGCAGTATTTT.

The V and J genes are TRBV6-6 and TRBJ1-2; 9 positions match TRBD1. Germline V lookup: CDR1 MNHNY, CDR2 SVGAGI (reference sequence). There are 14 residues in the CDR3. The V segment lost 4 bases and the J segment 6 bases; nucleotides outside the gene matches: 6. The CDR3 DNA is TGTGCCAGCAGTTTGACAGGGGGGGGTGATGGCTACACCTTC. Residues: CASSLTGGGDGYTF.

The chain couples TRBV5-5 to TRBJ1-2, with no clear D. Trimming pared 0 bases from V and 6 bases from J, leaving 12 bases between. This CDR3 is built from 14 residues. Germline V gene lookup returns CDR1 SGHKS and CDR2 YYEKEE (reference sequence). CDR3 sequence (DNA): TGTGCCAGCAGCTTGGGGCGGCAGTCTGATGGCTACACCTTC. Protein: CASSLGRQSDGYTF.

The V gene is TRBV16, the J gene TRBJ1-6; 9 nucleotides align to TRBD1. This CDR3 is 16 amino acids long. Losses at the gene ends were 1 base for V and 7 bases for J; bases not matched to a gene: 5. The germline CDR1 and CDR2 sequences are KGHSY and FQNENV. The CDR3 here is CASSQFWDRENSPLHF. For the CDR3, the DNA is TGTGCCAGCAGCCAATTCTGGGACAGGGAAAATTCACCCCTCCACTTT.

The rearrangement links TRBV5-1 to TRBJ2-3; 8 nucleotides match TRBD1. The CDR3 has 16 residues. The V gene end was trimmed by 3 bases and the J gene end by 3 bases; junction bases not matched to a gene: 9. Germline CDR1 and CDR2: SGHRS and YFSETQ. CDR3 amino acids: CASSSDQGARTDTQYF. In nucleotides, the CDR3 is TGCGCCAGCAGCTCTGATCAGGGGGCGCGGACAGATACGCAGTATTTT.

V and J are TRBV30 and TRBJ1-6, with D possibly being TRBD1 (5 bases). Per the germline V gene, CDR1 is GTSNPN and CDR2 is SVGIG (reference sequence). The CDR3 has 15 residues. V was cut by 4 bases and J by 5 bases, with 15 bases left in between. CDR3 protein: CAWTRRKGNNSPLHF. The CDR3 DNA reads TGTGCCTGGACCCGCCGAAAGGGGAATAATTCACCCCTCCACTTT.

The chain carries TRBV2 and TRBJ1-5, with 7 bases identical to TRBD1. V shed 6 bases, J shed 6 bases, and the junction held 11 bases outside the gene matches. This CDR3 has 15 amino acids. Germline V CDR1 and CDR2: SNHLY, FYNNEI. This chain's CDR3 is CASRDRTGGGQPQHF. Written as DNA, the CDR3 is TGTGCCAGCAGGGATAGGACAGGTGGCGGTCAGCCCCAGCATTTT.

The CDR3 nucleotides read TGTGCCAGCAGCTTGAGATCGAGGCCAGATTTTAATCAGCCCCAGCATTTT. Protein sequence: CASSLRSRPDFNQPQHF. The V and J genes are TRBV7-6 and TRBJ1-5; D remains unclear. The CDR3 length is 17 residues. CDR1 and CDR2 from the germline V gene are SGHVS and FNYEAQ. Trimming stripped 3 bases from V and 4 bases from J, with 19 bases between.

This chain joins TRBV2 and TRBJ1-6, with 10 bases aligning to TRBD1. Trimming cost V 6 bases and J 7 bases; bases outside gene matches: 3. The CDR3 spans 14 residues. Germline values: CDR1 SNHLY, CDR2 FYNNEI. CDR3 sequence reads: CASSRGQGNSPLHF. In DNA, the CDR3 is TGTGCCAGCAGCCGGGGACAGGGGAATTCACCCCTCCACTTT.

V usage is TRBV18 and J usage is TRBJ1-5; TRBD1 matches at 7 bases. Germline V lookup: CDR1 KGHSH, CDR2 LQKENI. V shed 4 bases, J shed 5 bases, and the junction held 5 bases outside the gene matches. The CDR3 length is 14 residues. The CDR3, as DNA: TGTGCCAGCTCACGCGGGACAGACTATCAGCCCCAGCATTTT. Amino acids: CASSRGTDYQPQHF.

CDR3 protein: CASSPPPGTRTSHEQFF. The CDR3 region has the DNA TGTGCCAGCAGCCCGCCCCCCGGGACTAGAACATCGCATGAGCAGTTCTTC. The chain recombines TRBV7-2 with TRBJ2-1, with 8 bases identical to TRBD2. V was pared by 5 bases and J by 8 bases, with 17 bases of the junction left unmatched. The CDR3 has 17 residues. Germline-derived CDR1 and CDR2 are SGHTA and FQGNSA.

The V and J genes are TRBV6-5 and TRBJ2-5, with a weak D call TRBD1 (5 bases). Germline V gene sequence: CDR1 MNHEY, CDR2 SVGAGI. The length of the CDR3 is 16 residues. The V gene lost 4 bases and the J gene lost 4 bases, with 19 bases spanning the gap. The DNA for the CDR3 is TGTGCCAGCAGTTCCCGGACACTAAGAGGAAGAGAGACCCAGTACTTC. Translating gives CASSSRTLRGRETQYF.